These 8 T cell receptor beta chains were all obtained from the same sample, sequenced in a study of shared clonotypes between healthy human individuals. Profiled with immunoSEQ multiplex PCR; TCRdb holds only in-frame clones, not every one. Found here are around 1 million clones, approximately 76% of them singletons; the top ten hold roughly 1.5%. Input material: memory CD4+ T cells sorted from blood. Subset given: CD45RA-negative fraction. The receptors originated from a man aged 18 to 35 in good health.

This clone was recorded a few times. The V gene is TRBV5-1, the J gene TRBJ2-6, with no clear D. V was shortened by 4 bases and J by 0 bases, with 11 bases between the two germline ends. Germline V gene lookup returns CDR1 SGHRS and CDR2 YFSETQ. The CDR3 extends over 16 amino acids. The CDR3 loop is CASSLQLYSGANVLTF. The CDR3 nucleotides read TGCGCCAGCAGCCTACAGCTATACTCTGGGGCCAACGTCCTGACTTTC.

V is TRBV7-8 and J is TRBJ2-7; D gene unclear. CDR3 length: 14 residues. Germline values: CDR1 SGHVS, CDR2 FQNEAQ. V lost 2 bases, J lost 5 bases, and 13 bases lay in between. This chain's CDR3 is CASSLLPAGHEQYF. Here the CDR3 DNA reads TGTGCCAGCAGCTTACTCCCCGCCGGCCACGAGCAGTACTTC.

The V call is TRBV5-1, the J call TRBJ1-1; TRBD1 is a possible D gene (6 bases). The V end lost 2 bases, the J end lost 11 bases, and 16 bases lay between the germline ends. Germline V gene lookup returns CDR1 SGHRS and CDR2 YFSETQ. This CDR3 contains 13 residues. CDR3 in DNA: TGCGCCAGCAGCTTTGACAGGTTCTTTGCGGCTTTCTTT. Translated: CASSFDRFFAAFF.

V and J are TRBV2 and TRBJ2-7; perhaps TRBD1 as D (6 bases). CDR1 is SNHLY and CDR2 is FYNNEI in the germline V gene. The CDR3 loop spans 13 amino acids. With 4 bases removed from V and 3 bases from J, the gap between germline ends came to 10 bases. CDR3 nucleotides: TGTGCCAGCAGTGCTGGACAGAGCTACGAGCAGTACTTC. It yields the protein CASSAGQSYEQYF.

The CDR3 DNA reads as TGTGCTAGTGCCCAGGGCCTCTCTGGAAACACCATATATTTT. This translates into CASAQGLSGNTIYF. The V call is TRBV12-5, the J call TRBJ1-3; possibly TRBD1 for D (5 bases). CDR3 length equals 14 residues. Per the germline V gene, CDR1 is LGHNT and CDR2 is FRNRAP. V shed 7 bases and J shed 0 bases, with 10 bases lying between them.

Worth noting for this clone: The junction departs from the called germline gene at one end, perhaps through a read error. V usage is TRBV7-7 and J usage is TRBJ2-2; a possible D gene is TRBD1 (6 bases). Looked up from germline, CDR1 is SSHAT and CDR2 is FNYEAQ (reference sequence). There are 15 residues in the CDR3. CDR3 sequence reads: CASSSQGANTGELFF. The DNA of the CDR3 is TGTGCTAGCAGCTCACAGGGAGCGAACACCGGGGAGCTGTTTTTT.

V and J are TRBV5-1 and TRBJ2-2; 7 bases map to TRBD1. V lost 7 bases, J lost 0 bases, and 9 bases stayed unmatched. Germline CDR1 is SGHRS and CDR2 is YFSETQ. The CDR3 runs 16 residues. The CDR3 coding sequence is TGCGCCAGCCAGAAAGGGACAGTCCCGAACACCGGGGAGCTGTTTTTT. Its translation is CASQKGTVPNTGELFF.

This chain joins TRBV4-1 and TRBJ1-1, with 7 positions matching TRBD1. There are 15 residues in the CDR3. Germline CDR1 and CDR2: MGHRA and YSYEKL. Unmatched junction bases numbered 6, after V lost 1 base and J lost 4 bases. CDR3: CASSQATGKFTEAFF. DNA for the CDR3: TGCGCCAGCAGCCAAGCGACAGGGAAGTTCACTGAAGCTTTCTTT.